Shown below are 20 T cell receptor beta chains from a single sample sequenced in a study of blood T cell repertoires in COVID-19 (dated by TCRdb to about 2020). Libraries came from the immunoSEQ multiplex PCR assay. TCRdb provides this immuneACCESS table in a form limited to in-frame rearrangements. Some clones are lacking; in checked studies, under half of them reflect an unresolved V gene, and why the rest are absent is not known. Within this sample are approximately 300,000 clones, with approximately 88% of them counted one time only. The ten largest make up nearly 6.5% of the sample. Sequenced material: peripheral blood. The origin of the receptors is a man between 18 and 29 years old who had recovered from COVID-19.

This chain joins TRBV7-3 and TRBJ2-1; possible D gene TRBD2, 6 bases. With 4 bases removed from V and 8 bases from J, the gap between germline ends came to 12 bases. Looked up from germline, CDR1 is SGHTA and CDR2 is FQGTGA. This CDR3 has 13 amino acids. CDR3: CASSWKTRDEQFF. CDR3 nucleotides: TGTGCCAGCAGCTGGAAGACTAGAGATGAGCAGTTCTTC.

V gene TRBV6-2 or TRBV6-3 combines with J gene TRBJ2-7; 9 bases line up with TRBD1. Per the germline V gene, CDR1 is MNHEY and CDR2 is SVGEGT. V dropped 7 bases and J dropped 4; count of bases not matched to a gene: 17. This CDR3 contains 17 residues. The DNA for the CDR3 is TGTGCCAGCACCTACTCTTCCACCGGACAGGGGAGGTACGAGCAGTACTTC. Residues: CASTYSSTGQGRYEQYF.

The chain employs TRBV30 and TRBJ1-1, with unresolved D. The CDR3 has 13 amino acids. V shed 0 bases and J shed 1 base, with 6 bases lying between them. Per germline, CDR1 GTSNPN and CDR2 SVGIG (reference sequence). The CDR3 sequence: CAWSVRENTEAFF. The CDR3 DNA is TGTGCCTGGAGTGTACGGGAGAACACTGAAGCTTTCTTT.

The rearrangement joins TRBV2 to TRBJ2-7, with a weak D call TRBD1 (6 bases). Germline CDR1 and CDR2: SNHLY and FYNNEI. The CDR3 totals 15 residues. The V and J ends lost 0 bases and 2 bases respectively, with 11 bases between them. CDR3 DNA sequence: TGTGCCAGCAGTGAAGCGGCAGGGGCCCCCTACGAGCAGTACTTC. As protein: CASSEAAGAPYEQYF.

This clone showed up just once. Additional DNA sequences in this sample encode the identical CDR3. The chain joins TRBV27 to TRBJ2-3; D gene unclear. The CDR3 runs to 12 residues. The V and J ends lost 5 bases and 0 bases respectively, with 3 bases between them. Germline loops: CDR1 MNHEY, CDR2 SMNVEV (reference sequence). DNA for the CDR3: TGTGCCAGCAGTCCTAGCACAGATACGCAGTATTTT. Protein product: CASSPSTDTQYF.

Concerning this clone itself: The sample carries other DNA sequences with the same CDR3. This chain uses TRBV5-1 with TRBJ1-2, with D maybe TRBD1 (6 bases). CDR1 is SGHRS, CDR2 YFSETQ, per germline. Deletions cut 4 bases from V and 4 bases from J, with 11 bases between. The CDR3 runs 13 residues. The CDR3 reads CASSLGAGYGYTF. The CDR3 region has the DNA TGCGCCAGCAGCCTGGGGGCGGGCTATGGCTACACCTTC.

The chain recombines TRBV3-1 (or the pseudogene TRBV3-2) with TRBJ2-7; 10 nucleotides line up with TRBD1. The germline V gene encodes CDR1 LGHDT and CDR2 YNNKEL (reference sequence). The CDR3 has 15 residues. The V segment lost 4 bases and the J segment 4 bases; nucleotides outside the gene matches: 7. The CDR3 sequence: CASSPRTGGDYEQYF. The CDR3 nucleotides read TGTGCCAGCAGCCCGCGGACAGGGGGTGATTACGAGCAGTACTTC.

The gene calls are TRBV12-3 or TRBV12-4 and TRBJ1-4, with TRBD1 as a possible D gene (5 bases). The V gene lost 6 bases and the J gene lost 11 bases, with 16 bases spanning the gap. The CDR3 covers 13 residues. The CDR3, as DNA: TGTGCCAGCAGACTGTCCAGGGTGGGGAAACTGTTTTTT. It encodes CASRLSRVGKLFF.

The rearrangement joins TRBV5-1 to TRBJ1-5; 10 bases align to TRBD1. Germline assignment: CDR1 SGHRS and CDR2 YFSETQ. V lost 4 bases, J lost 6 bases, and 4 bases stayed unmatched. The CDR3 spans 14 residues. CDR3 in DNA: TGCGCCAGCAGCCCGGGGGACAGGGGTCAGCCCCAGCATTTT. It is translated as CASSPGDRGQPQHF.

V and J are TRBV5-5 and TRBJ2-3; 9 bases map to TRBD1. CDR1 and CDR2 from the germline V gene are SGHKS and YYEKEE (reference sequence). With V trimmed by 0 bases and J by 2 bases, 7 bases remained unmatched. The length of the CDR3 is 17 residues. The CDR3 sequence: CASSLATGTGTTDTQYF. The DNA of the CDR3 is TGTGCCAGCAGCTTGGCCACGGGGACAGGGACCACAGATACGCAGTATTTT. Full variable domain (missing parts from reference TRBV5-5 and TRBJ2-3): DAGVTQSPTHLIKTRGQQVTLRCSPISGHKSVSWYQQVLGQGPQFIFQYYEKEERGRGNFPDRFSARQFPNYSSELNVNALLLGDSALYLCASSLATGTGTTDTQYFGPGTRLTVL.

V gene TRBV27 combines with J gene TRBJ2-7, with a weak D call TRBD1 (6 bases). The germline CDR1 and CDR2 sequences are MNHEY and SMNVEV (reference sequence). V was pared by 6 bases and J by 2 bases, with 17 bases between. This CDR3 region has 15 residues. The CDR3 sequence is CASRPSTGLTYEQYF. The CDR3 bases are TGTGCCAGCAGACCCTCTACAGGGCTTACCTACGAGCAGTACTTC.

The J gene is TRBJ2-7, the V gene TRBV7-2, with 9 bases fitting TRBD1. V lost 5 bases to trimming and J lost 4 bases; unmatched junction nucleotides: 3. CDR1 and CDR2 (germline): SGHTA, FQGNSA. This CDR3 has 13 residues. The CDR3 nucleotides are TGTGCCAGCAGCGGGACAGGGCCATACGAGCAGTACTTC. It yields the protein CASSGTGPYEQYF. The full variable domain, its missing parts supplied by reference TRBV7-2 and TRBJ2-7, is GAGVSQSPSNKVTEKGKDVELRCDPISGHTALYWYRQSLGQGLEFLIYFQGNSAPDKSGLPSDRFSAERTGGSVSTLTIQRTQQEDSAVYLCASSGTGPYEQYFGPGTRLTVT.

This chain joins TRBV2 and TRBJ2-7; 10 bases are a match to TRBD1. Germline CDR1 and CDR2: SNHLY and FYNNEI. V lost 6 bases to trimming and J lost 2 bases; unmatched junction nucleotides: 10. The CDR3 runs 16 residues. The CDR3 region is CASRAPGQGNPYEQYF. CDR3 DNA sequence: TGTGCCAGCAGGGCTCCGGGACAGGGGAATCCCTACGAGCAGTACTTC.

This clone was counted only a few times. J is TRBJ2-2 and V is TRBV24-1; a possible D gene is TRBD1 (5 bases). Germline values: CDR1 KGHDR, CDR2 SFDVKD. Trimming pared 7 bases from V and 3 bases from J, leaving 8 bases between. The CDR3 length is 13 residues. The chain's CDR3 is CATRDIDTGELFF. The CDR3 bases are TGTGCCACCAGGGACATAGACACCGGGGAGCTGTTTTTT.

V is TRBV9 and J is TRBJ2-2; 8 bases fit TRBD1. The germline CDR1 and CDR2 sequences are SGDLS and YYNGEE. The CDR3 is 16 residues long. J gave up 7 bases and V 0 bases, and 8 bases lay outside the gene matches. The CDR3 DNA reads TGTGCCAGCAGCGTAGCGGGTCAGGGGGCAGGCGGGGAGCTGTTTTTT. It encodes CASSVAGQGAGGELFF.

This chain links TRBV20-1 with TRBJ2-3; D is perhaps TRBD1 (6 bases). The V gene's germline CDR1 is DFQATT and CDR2 SNEGSKA (reference sequence). V lost 3 bases to trimming and J lost 6 bases, with 13 bases between them. The CDR3 runs 13 residues. The CDR3 sequence: CSASSGHSDTQYF. DNA for the CDR3: TGCAGTGCTAGTTCGGGACATTCCGATACGCAGTATTTT.

This chain links TRBV7-9 with TRBJ1-5, with 9 positions matching TRBD1. CDR3 length: 16 residues. V was clipped by 4 bases and J by 6 bases; unmatched bases: 10. Germline V gene data show CDR1 as SEHNR and CDR2 as FQNEAQ (reference sequence). CDR3 DNA: TGTGCCAGCAGCTCGACCGGGACAGGGATCGGTCAGCCCCAGCATTTT. Amino acids: CASSSTGTGIGQPQHF.

This chain connects TRBV7-3 to TRBJ2-2, with D possibly TRBD1 on 6 matching bases. Germline assignment: CDR1 SGHTA and CDR2 FQGTGA. Trimming took 4 bases from V and 1 from J, leaving 13 bases between them. CDR3 length: 16 amino acids. As DNA, the CDR3 is TGTGCCAGCAGCTCCAATGACAGGAAGAACACCGGGGAGCTGTTTTTT. It specifies CASSSNDRKNTGELFF.

The chain recombines TRBV19 with TRBJ2-1, with a possible D match to TRBD2 (6 bases). V lost 6 bases and J 4 bases, leaving 16 bases between the germline ends. CDR1 is LNHDA, CDR2 SQIVND, per germline (reference sequence). CDR3 length: 15 amino acids. The CDR3 bases are TGTGCCAGTAGACGAGCGGGTTGGAGTTACAATGAGCAGTTCTTC. Amino acid sequence: CASRRAGWSYNEQFF. Full variable domain (rest looked up from reference TRBV19 and TRBJ2-1): DGGITQSPKYLFRKEGQNVTLSCEQNLNHDAMYWYRQDPGQGLRLIYYSQIVNDFQKGDIAEGYSVSREKKESFPLTVTSAQKNPTAFYLCASRRAGWSYNEQFFGPGTRLTVL.

The chain links TRBV6-5 to TRBJ2-1; 9 nucleotides agree with TRBD2. This CDR3 spans 15 amino acids. Germline CDR1 and CDR2: MNHEY and SVGAGI. V dropped 8 bases and J dropped 6; count of bases not matched to a gene: 11. This chain's CDR3 is CASCCSGRRGNEQFF. The CDR3, as DNA: TGTGCCAGCTGTTGTAGCGGGAGAAGAGGCAATGAGCAGTTCTTC.